Listed here are 15 T cell receptor beta chains from one sample, sequenced in a study of T cell changes during pregnancy in multiple sclerosis. TCRdb's table, derived via immunoSEQ multiplex PCR, lists solely in-frame clones and lacks some. The table records some 94,000 clones, roughly 90% of them present only once. The specimen comprised peripheral blood, sampled in the first trimester of pregnancy. These receptors all stem from a female donor with multiple sclerosis, enrolled in a pregnancy study.

J is TRBJ2-7 and V is TRBV7-8; D is perhaps TRBD1 (6 bases). V lost 7 bases, J lost 3 bases, and 13 bases lay in between. Germline lookup yields CDR1 SGHVS and CDR2 FQNEAQ. CDR3 length: 13 amino acids. CDR3 coding DNA: TGTGCCAGCACCCAAGGGGGACGCTACGAGCAGTACTTC. As protein: CASTQGGRYEQYF.

The gene calls are TRBV4-1 and TRBJ1-1; 9 positions match TRBD1. The CDR3 loop spans 15 amino acids. From germline, CDR1 is MGHRA and CDR2 YSYEKL. V trimming: 2 bases; J trimming: 2 bases; junction bases outside the gene matches: 3. The CDR3 sequence is CASSQLGQGNTEAFF. CDR3 coding DNA: TGCGCCAGCAGCCAACTGGGACAGGGTAACACTGAAGCTTTCTTT.

The CDR3 is CASSYSSGSGANVLTF. Written as DNA, the CDR3 is TGTGCCAGCAGTTACTCTTCGGGTTCCGGGGCCAACGTCCTGACTTTC. This chain joins TRBV6-6 and TRBJ2-6; D call uncertain. V lost 0 bases to trimming and J lost 4 bases, with 10 bases between them. The germline V gene has CDR1 MNHNY and CDR2 SVGAGI (reference sequence). The CDR3 is 16 amino acids.

The chain carries TRBV5-4 and TRBJ2-5; 7 bases align to TRBD2. This CDR3 contains 16 residues. From germline, CDR1 is SGHNT and CDR2 YYREEE (reference sequence). The trim removed 4 bases at V and 5 bases at J, leaving 14 bases unmatched. For the CDR3, the DNA is TGTGCCAGCAGCAAACATAGCGGGTGGGAGAGGGAGACCCAGTACTTC. Translating it yields CASSKHSGWERETQYF.

The rearrangement uses TRBV6-5 and TRBJ1-5; possibly TRBD1 for D (5 bases). CDR3 length equals 15 residues. V was clipped by 0 bases and J by 4 bases, with 10 bases between them. The V gene's germline CDR1 is MNHEY and CDR2 SVGAGI. This CDR3 is CASSYSGGANQPQHF. CDR3 coding DNA: TGTGCCAGCAGTTACTCGGGAGGGGCGAATCAGCCCCAGCATTTT.

This clone was recorded once. This chain links TRBV30 with TRBJ1-1, with TRBD1 matching over 8 bases. V shed 1 base, J shed 0 bases, and the junction held 7 bases outside the gene matches. The CDR3 has 16 amino acids. CDR1 GTSNPN and CDR2 SVGIG come from the germline V gene (reference sequence). The CDR3: CAWSEREDRVNTEAFF. CDR3 bases: TGTGCCTGGAGTGAAAGAGAGGACAGGGTGAACACTGAAGCTTTCTTT.

This rearrangement joins TRBV18 to TRBJ1-2; the match to TRBD1 covers 7 bases. V was clipped by 4 bases and J by 0 bases; unmatched bases: 8. CDR1 and CDR2 from the germline V gene are KGHSH and LQKENI. The CDR3 is 16 amino acids. The CDR3 loop reads CASSRDRLKANYGYTF. CDR3 nucleotides: TGTGCCAGCTCACGGGACAGACTCAAAGCTAACTATGGCTACACCTTC.

This chain joins TRBV27 and TRBJ2-7; D is unresolved. Germline assignment: CDR1 MNHEY and CDR2 SMNVEV (reference sequence). The CDR3 extends over 16 amino acids. Trimming removed 2 bases from V and 4 bases from J, with 18 bases in between. This chain's CDR3 is CASSLTQSTKIYEQYF. DNA of the CDR3: TGTGCCAGCAGTTTAACTCAATCCACTAAAATATACGAGCAGTACTTC.

To note about this clone: The same CDR3 can be traced to other DNA sequences in this sample. The rearrangement joins TRBV10-3 to TRBJ1-2; 9 bases are shared with TRBD1. The CDR3 consists of 12 residues. V dropped 10 bases and J dropped 4; count of bases not matched to a gene: 4. Germline values: CDR1 ENHRY, CDR2 SYGVKD. CDR3 nucleotides: TGTGCCACCGGACAGGGGACCTATGGCTACACCTTC. This translates into CATGQGTYGYTF.

The chain couples TRBV5-6 to TRBJ2-3, with 11 bases aligning to TRBD2. The CDR3 has 15 residues. With V trimmed by 2 bases and J by 3 bases, 2 bases remained unmatched. The germline gives CDR1 SGHDT, CDR2 YYEEEE. Here the CDR3 DNA reads TGTGCCAGCAGCTTAATAGCGGGAGGGACAGATACGCAGTATTTT. Amino acids: CASSLIAGGTDTQYF.

The chain uses TRBV5-4 and TRBJ1-1; TRBD1 matches 12 bases. With 4 bases clipped from V and 6 bases from J, the junction kept 10 bases outside the gene matches. Per germline, CDR1 SGHNT and CDR2 YYREEE (reference sequence). The CDR3 length is 16 residues. The CDR3 DNA reads TGTGCCAGCAGCCATATTACCGGGACAGGGGGCCCTGAAGCTTTCTTT. This encodes CASSHITGTGGPEAFF. Complete variable domain (other parts from reference TRBV5-4 and TRBJ1-1): ETGVTQSPTHLIKTRGQQVTLRCSSQSGHNTVSWYQQALGQGPQFIFQYYREEENGRGNFPPRFSGLQFPNYSSELNVNALELDDSALYLCASSHITGTGGPEAFFGQGTRLTVV.

J is TRBJ2-5 and V is TRBV12-5; D unclear. This CDR3 comprises 10 residues. Between the trimmed V and J ends, which lost 7 bases and 5 bases, there was a span of 5 bases. Germline CDR1 LGHNT, CDR2 FRNRAP. The CDR3 bases are TGTGCTAGTGATTATGAGACCCAGTACTTC. It encodes CASDYETQYF. Supplemented by reference TRBV12-5 and TRBJ2-5, the full variable domain reads DARVTQTPRHKVTEMGQEVTMRCQPILGHNTVFWYRQTMMQGLELLAYFRNRAPLDDSGMPKDRFSAEMPDATLATLKIQPSEPRDSAVYFCASDYETQYFGPGTRLLVL.

This chain connects TRBV10-2 to TRBJ1-5, with D unresolved. Per germline, CDR1 WSHSY and CDR2 SAAADI. The CDR3 contains 14 residues. V dropped 5 bases and J dropped 4 bases, with 12 bases sitting between them. The CDR3 bases are TGCGCCAGCAGTATAACAGCCATGAATCAGCCCCAGCATTTT. This sequence encodes CASSITAMNQPQHF.

CDR3 sequence: CASSLYRGREQFF. CDR3 in DNA: TGTGCCAGCAGTTTGTACAGGGGCAGGGAGCAGTTCTTC. The J gene is TRBJ2-1, the V gene TRBV27, with 7 bases matching TRBD1. The CDR3 has 13 residues. The junction had 6 bases not matched to a gene; V was cut back by 3 bases and J by 10 bases. Looked up from germline, CDR1 is MNHEY and CDR2 is SMNVEV (reference sequence).

This chain uses TRBV5-4 with TRBJ2-4; the D gene is possibly TRBD2 (5 bases). There are 15 residues in the CDR3. Germline V gene lookup returns CDR1 SGHNT and CDR2 YYREEE (reference sequence). The V gene lost 4 bases and the J gene lost 1 base, with 12 bases spanning the gap. CDR3 DNA sequence: TGTGCCAGCAGCCCCGCCGGGGAGGCCAAAAACATTCAGTACTTC. Amino acid sequence: CASSPAGEAKNIQYF.